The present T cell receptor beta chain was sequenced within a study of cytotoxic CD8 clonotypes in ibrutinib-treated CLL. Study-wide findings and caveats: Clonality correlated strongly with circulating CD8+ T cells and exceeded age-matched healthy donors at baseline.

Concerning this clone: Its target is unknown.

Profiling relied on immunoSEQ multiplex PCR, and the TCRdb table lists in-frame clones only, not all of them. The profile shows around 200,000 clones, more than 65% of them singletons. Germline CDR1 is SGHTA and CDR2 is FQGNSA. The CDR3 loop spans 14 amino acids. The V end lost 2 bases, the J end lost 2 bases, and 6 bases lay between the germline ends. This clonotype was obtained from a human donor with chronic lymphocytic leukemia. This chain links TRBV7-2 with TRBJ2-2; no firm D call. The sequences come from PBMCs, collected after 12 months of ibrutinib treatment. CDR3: CASSLQPNTGELFF. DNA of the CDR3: TGTGCCAGCAGCTTACAGCCCAACACCGGGGAGCTGTTTTTT. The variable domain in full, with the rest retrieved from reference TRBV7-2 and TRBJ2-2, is GAGVSQSPSNKVTEKGKDVELRCDPISGHTALYWYRQSLGQGLEFLIYFQGNSAPDKSGLPSDRFSAERTGGSVSTLTIQRTQQEDSAVYLCASSLQPNTGELFFGEGSRLTVL.